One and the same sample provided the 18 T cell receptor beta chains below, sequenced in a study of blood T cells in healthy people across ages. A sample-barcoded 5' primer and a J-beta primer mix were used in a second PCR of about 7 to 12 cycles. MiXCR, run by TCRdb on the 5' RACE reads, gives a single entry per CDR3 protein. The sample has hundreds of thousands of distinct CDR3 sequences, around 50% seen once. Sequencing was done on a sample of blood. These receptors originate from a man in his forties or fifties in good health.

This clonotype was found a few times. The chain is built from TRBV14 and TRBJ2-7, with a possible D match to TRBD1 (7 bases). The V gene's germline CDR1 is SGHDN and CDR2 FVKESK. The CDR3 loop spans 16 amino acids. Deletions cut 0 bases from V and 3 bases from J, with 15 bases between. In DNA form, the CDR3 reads TGTGCCAGCAGCCAAGATGTCAGGGGGGAACGCTACGAGCAGTACTTC. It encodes CASSQDVRGERYEQYF.

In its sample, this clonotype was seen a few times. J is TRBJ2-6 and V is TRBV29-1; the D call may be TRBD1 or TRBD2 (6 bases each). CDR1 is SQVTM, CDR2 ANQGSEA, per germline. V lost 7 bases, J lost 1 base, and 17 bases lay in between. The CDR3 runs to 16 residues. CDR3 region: CSAREGGVSGANVLTF. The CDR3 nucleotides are TGCAGCGCCCGAGAGGGGGGAGTATCTGGGGCCAACGTCCTGACTTTC.

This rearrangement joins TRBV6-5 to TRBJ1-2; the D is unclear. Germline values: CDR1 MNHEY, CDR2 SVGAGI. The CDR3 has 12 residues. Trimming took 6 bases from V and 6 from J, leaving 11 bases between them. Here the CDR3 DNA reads TGTGCCAGCAGCCTCGGCTCGAATGGCTACACCTTC. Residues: CASSLGSNGYTF.

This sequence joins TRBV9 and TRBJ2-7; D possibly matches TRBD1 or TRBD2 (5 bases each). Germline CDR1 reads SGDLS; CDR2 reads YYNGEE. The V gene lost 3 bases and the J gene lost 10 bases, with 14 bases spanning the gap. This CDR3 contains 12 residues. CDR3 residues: CASSDLPGPQYF. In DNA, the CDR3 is TGTGCCAGCAGCGACCTCCCGGGGCCCCAGTACTTC.

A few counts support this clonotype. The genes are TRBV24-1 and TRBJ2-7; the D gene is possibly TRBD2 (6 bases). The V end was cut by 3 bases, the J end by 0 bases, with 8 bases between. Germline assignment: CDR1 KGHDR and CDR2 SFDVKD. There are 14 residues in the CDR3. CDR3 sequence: CATSDRAGSYEQYF. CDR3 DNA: TGTGCCACCAGTGATCGAGCGGGCTCCTACGAGCAGTACTTC.

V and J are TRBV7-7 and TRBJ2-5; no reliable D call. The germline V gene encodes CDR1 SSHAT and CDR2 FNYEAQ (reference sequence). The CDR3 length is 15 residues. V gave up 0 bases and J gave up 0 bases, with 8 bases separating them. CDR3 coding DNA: TGTGCCAGCAGCTTAGCGCTGTGGGACCAAGAGACCCAGTACTTC. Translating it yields CASSLALWDQETQYF.

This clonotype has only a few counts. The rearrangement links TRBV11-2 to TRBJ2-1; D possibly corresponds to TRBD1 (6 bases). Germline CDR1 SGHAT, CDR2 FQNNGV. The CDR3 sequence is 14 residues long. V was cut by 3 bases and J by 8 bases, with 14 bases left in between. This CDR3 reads CASSFRDKLYEQFF. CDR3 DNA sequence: TGTGCCAGCAGCTTCAGGGACAAGCTCTATGAGCAGTTCTTC.

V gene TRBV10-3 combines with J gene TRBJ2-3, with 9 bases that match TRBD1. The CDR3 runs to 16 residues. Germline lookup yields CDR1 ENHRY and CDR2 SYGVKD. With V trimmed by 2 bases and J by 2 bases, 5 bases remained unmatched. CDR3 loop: CAISEPDRGHTDTQYF. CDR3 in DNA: TGTGCCATCAGTGAGCCGGACAGGGGTCACACAGATACGCAGTATTTT.

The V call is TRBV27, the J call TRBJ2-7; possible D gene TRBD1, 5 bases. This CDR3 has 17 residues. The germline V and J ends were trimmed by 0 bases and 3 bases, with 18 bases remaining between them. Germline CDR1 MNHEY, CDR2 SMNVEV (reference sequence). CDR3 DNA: TGTGCCAGCAGTTTATCGCCATTAGGGGTCTCGGGCTACGAGCAGTACTTC. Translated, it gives CASSLSPLGVSGYEQYF.

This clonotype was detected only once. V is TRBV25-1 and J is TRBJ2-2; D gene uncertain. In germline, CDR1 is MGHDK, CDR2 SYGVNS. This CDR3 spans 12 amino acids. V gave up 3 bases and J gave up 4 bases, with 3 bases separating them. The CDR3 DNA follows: TGTGCCAGCAGTGATGTCACCGGGGAGCTGTTTTTT. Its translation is CASSDVTGELFF.

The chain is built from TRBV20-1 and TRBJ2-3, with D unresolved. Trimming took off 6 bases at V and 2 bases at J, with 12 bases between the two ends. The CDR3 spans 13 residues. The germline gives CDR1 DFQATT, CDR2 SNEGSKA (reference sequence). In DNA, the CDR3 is TGCAGTGCCCCCCAGCAGACCACAGATACGCAGTATTTT. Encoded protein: CSAPQQTTDTQYF.

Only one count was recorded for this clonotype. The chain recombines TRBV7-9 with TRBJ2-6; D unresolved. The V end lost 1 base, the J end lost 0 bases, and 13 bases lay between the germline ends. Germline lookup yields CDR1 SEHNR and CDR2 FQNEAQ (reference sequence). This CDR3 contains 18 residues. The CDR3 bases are TGTGCCAGCAGCTTAGGAGGATGGCAGACCTCTGGGGCCAACGTCCTGACTTTC. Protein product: CASSLGGWQTSGANVLTF.

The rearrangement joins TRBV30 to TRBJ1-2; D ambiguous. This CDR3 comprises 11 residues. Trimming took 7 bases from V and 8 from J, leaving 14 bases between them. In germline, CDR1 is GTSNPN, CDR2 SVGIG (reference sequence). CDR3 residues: CALSFPRGYTF. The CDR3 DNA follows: TGTGCCTTATCCTTCCCCCGAGGCTACACCTTC.

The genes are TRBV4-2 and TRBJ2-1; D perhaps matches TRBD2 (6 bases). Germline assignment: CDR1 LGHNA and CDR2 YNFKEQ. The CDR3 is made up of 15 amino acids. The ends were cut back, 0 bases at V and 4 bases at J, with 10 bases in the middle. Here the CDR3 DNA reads TGTGCCAGCAGCCAAGATCACGCGGGGTACAATGAGCAGTTCTTC. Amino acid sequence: CASSQDHAGYNEQFF.

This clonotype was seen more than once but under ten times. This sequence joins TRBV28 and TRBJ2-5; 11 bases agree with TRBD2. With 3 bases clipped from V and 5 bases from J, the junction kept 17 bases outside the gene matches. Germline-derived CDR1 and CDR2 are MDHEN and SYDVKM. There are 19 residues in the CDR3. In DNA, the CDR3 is TGTGCCAGCAGTTTCGAGTGGGGACTAGCGGTAACCCAGCATGAGACCCAGTACTTC. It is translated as CASSFEWGLAVTQHETQYF.

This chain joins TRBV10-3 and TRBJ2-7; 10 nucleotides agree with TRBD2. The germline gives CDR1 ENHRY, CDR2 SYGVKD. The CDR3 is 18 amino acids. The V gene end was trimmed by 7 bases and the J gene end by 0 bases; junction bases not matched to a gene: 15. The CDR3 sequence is CAITFTSGEISSSYEQYF. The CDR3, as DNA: TGTGCCATCACTTTCACTAGCGGGGAAATATCTAGCTCCTACGAGCAGTACTTC.

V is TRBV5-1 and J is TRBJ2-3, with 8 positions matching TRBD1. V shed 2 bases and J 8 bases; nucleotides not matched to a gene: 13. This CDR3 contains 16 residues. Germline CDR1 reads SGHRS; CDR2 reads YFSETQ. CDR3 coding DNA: TGCGCCAGCAGCTTACGTACAGGGGGACCTCTGGGTACGCAGTATTTT. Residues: CASSLRTGGPLGTQYF.

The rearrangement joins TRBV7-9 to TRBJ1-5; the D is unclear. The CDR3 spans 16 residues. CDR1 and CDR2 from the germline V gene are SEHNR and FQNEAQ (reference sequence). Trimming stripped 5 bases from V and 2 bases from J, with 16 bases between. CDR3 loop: CASSQSPERGNQPQHF. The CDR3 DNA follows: TGTGCCAGCAGCCAGTCCCCGGAGAGGGGCAATCAGCCCCAGCATTTT.